A single sample is the source of the 10 T cell receptor beta chains below, sequenced in a study of human thymus T cells. Sequencing was performed with immunoSEQ multiplex PCR; in TCRdb, only in-frame clones are kept and a portion is missing. Here the sample spans tens of thousands of clones, 94% being singletons. The sequenced sample consisted of blood. Every receptor here comes from a boy under two years old with a congenital heart defect but otherwise immunologically healthy.

The V call is TRBV21-1, the J call TRBJ1-2; TRBD1 is taken as the D call from the table, unchecked against the DNA. TRBV21-1 is reported as a pseudogene. This CDR3 contains 18 residues. The CDR3 nucleotides are TGTGCCAGCAGCACAAACCCCGGGACAGGGGGCGCAGTGTATGGCTACACCTTC. Translation gives CASSTNPGTGGAVYGYTF.

This clone was detected once. V usage is TRBV27 and J usage is TRBJ2-3; D remains ambiguous. Per the germline V gene, CDR1 is MNHEY and CDR2 is SMNVEV (reference sequence). V lost 4 bases and J lost 1, with 3 bases in between. The CDR3 runs 12 residues. This chain's CDR3 is CASSSRTDTQYF. DNA of the CDR3: TGTGCCAGCAGTTCACGCACAGATACGCAGTATTTT.

The chain combines TRBV6-5 with TRBJ2-7; D uncertain. Germline assignment: CDR1 MNHEY and CDR2 SVGAGI. The CDR3 spans 13 residues. Deletions cut 1 base from V and 3 bases from J, with 7 bases between. As DNA, the CDR3 is TGTGCCAGCAGTTACTTCGGAGACTACGAGCAGTACTTC. Amino acids: CASSYFGDYEQYF.

The chain is built from TRBV5-1 and TRBJ1-4, with 7 bases lining up with TRBD1. Trimming removed 6 bases from V and 5 bases from J; junction bases left unmatched: 4. Per the germline V gene, CDR1 is SGHRS and CDR2 is YFSETQ. This CDR3 region has 13 residues. In nucleotides, the CDR3 is TGCGCCAGCAAGGCGACAGGGAATGAAAAACTGTTTTTT. This translates into CASKATGNEKLFF.

This clone was seen once. The V gene is TRBV2, the J gene TRBJ1-3; tentative D call: TRBD1 (5 bases). CDR3 size: 14 residues. Germline V CDR1 and CDR2: SNHLY, FYNNEI. The V and J ends lost 4 bases and 11 bases respectively, with 18 bases between them. The CDR3 DNA reads as TGTGCCAGCAGTGGGGAATCTGGACATCAAGCCATATATTTT. Translated: CASSGESGHQAIYF. Using reference TRBV2 and TRBJ1-3 for the parts outside the CDR3, the full variable domain is EPEVTQTPSHQVTQMGQEVILRCVPISNHLYFYWYRQILGQKVEFLVSFYNNEISEKSEIFDDQFSVERPDGSNFTLKIRSTKLEDSAMYFCASSGESGHQAIYFGEGSWLTVV.

The chain is built from TRBV7-2 and TRBJ2-3; perhaps D is TRBD1 or TRBD2 (6 bases each). Germline CDR1 SGHTA, CDR2 FQGNSA. V was trimmed by 6 bases and J by 6 bases, leaving 22 bases between them. CDR3 length equals 16 residues. This chain's CDR3 is CASRPRRGARGDTQYF. The CDR3 region has the DNA TGTGCCAGCAGACCCCGGAGGGGGGCCCGAGGGGATACGCAGTATTTT.

This clone was detected once. The CDR3, as DNA: TGTGCCAGCAGTGCACCCGGGACATTCTCCTACAATGAGCAGTTCTTC. Translating gives CASSAPGTFSYNEQFF. This rearrangement joins TRBV25-1 to TRBJ2-1; maybe TRBD1 (6 bases). Germline V gene lookup returns CDR1 MGHDK and CDR2 SYGVNS. The CDR3 is 16 amino acids. The ends were cut back, 4 bases at V and 0 bases at J, with 13 bases in the middle.

V gene TRBV7-9 combines with J gene TRBJ2-1, with no clear D. Trimming took 4 bases from V and 4 from J, leaving 11 bases between them. The CDR3 contains 14 residues. Germline V gives CDR1 SEHNR, CDR2 FQNEAQ (reference sequence). CDR3 residues: CASSSRSVYNEQFF. CDR3 DNA sequence: TGTGCCAGCAGCTCCAGGTCGGTATACAATGAGCAGTTCTTC.

This rearrangement joins TRBV6-1 to TRBJ2-3; D uncertain. Germline V gene lookup returns CDR1 MNHNS and CDR2 SASEGT. This CDR3 contains 14 residues. V lost 2 bases and J 2 bases, leaving 8 bases between the germline ends. The CDR3 nucleotides read TGTGCCAGCAGTGAATCGGCTACCACAGATACGCAGTATTTT. Protein sequence: CASSESATTDTQYF.

The V call is TRBV7-3, the J call TRBJ1-6; the D gene is possibly TRBD1 (6 bases). From germline, CDR1 is SGHTA and CDR2 FQGTGA. This CDR3 has 15 residues. Trimming cost V 5 bases and J 8 bases, with 16 bases left between them. Written as DNA, the CDR3 is TGTGCCAGCAGCCCACAGGGAAGGGGAGATTCACCCCTCCACTTT. It is translated as CASSPQGRGDSPLHF.